This is a list of T cell receptor beta chains from one sample in a study of technical replicates of blood from several donors. TCRdb keeps only in-frame clones here, not all; method: immunoSEQ multiplex PCR. Of tens of thousands of clones in the sample, 90% to 95% were seen once. Specimen: PBMCs. These receptors were collected from a human donor in good health. Some clones in this sample may be carry-over from other donors' samples. Both conserved end residues are part of each CDR3.

V gene,J gene,CDR3 protein
TRBV25-1,TRBJ1-6,CASSEVGQGISAPLHF
TRBV4-3,TRBJ1-1,CASSQDPRGGTEAFF
TRBV5-4,TRBJ1-4,CASSLGPTVNEKLFF
TRBV9,TRBJ2-4,CASSVAAQDIQYF
TRBV7-9,TRBJ1-1,CASSLGLANTEAFF
TRBV9,TRBJ2-3,CASSSRGSGRGADTQYF
TRBV6-1,TRBJ1-2,CASSEGRARGYGYTF
TRBV7-8,TRBJ1-5,CASSLVPVGGDQPQHF
TRBV15,TRBJ2-6,CATSRDRESSGANVLTF
TRBV5-1,TRBJ2-1,CASSLQGRVGEQFF
TRBV18,TRBJ1-3,CASSPGKGTEGNTIYF
TRBV15,TRBJ2-5,CATSRDRTVQETQYF
TRBV12-5,TRBJ2-1,CASGLLRGDNEQFF
TRBV4-3,TRBJ2-3,CASSLGTSGRTDTQYF
TRBV5-1,TRBJ2-1,CASSLGVAQFF
TRBV11-2,TRBJ1-1,CASSLGRGTGNTEAFF
TRBV15,TRBJ2-3,CATSRDLRDSRTDTQYF
TRBV9,TRBJ2-3,CASSSYPTSGGSTDTQYF
TRBV2,TRBJ1-2,CASSRDNNYGYTF
TRBV5-1,TRBJ2-1,CASSPGGGYNEQFF
TRBV5-4,TRBJ1-1,CASSFQGSNTEAFF
TRBV7-6,TRBJ2-7,CASSSPGHFYEQYF
TRBV7-9,TRBJ2-5,CASSTYRELEETQYF
TRBV6-5,TRBJ2-1,CASSFGITGANEQFF
TRBV6-5,TRBJ1-1,CASNSDRAFF
TRBV18,TRBJ2-7,CASSLLDEQYF